This T cell receptor (beta chain) emerged from a study of control samples from healthy donors and cancer patients. Sequenced by immunoSEQ multiplex PCR; TCRdb stores in-frame clones only, minus some. Among some 79,000 clones listed, less than 90% were seen once. Germline V CDR1 and CDR2: GTSNPN, SVGIG (reference sequence). The CDR3 length is 13 residues. The V gene lost 1 base and the J gene lost 13 bases, with 16 bases spanning the gap. Sequenced input: blood. This TCR derives from a woman in her forties or fifties in good health. The chain carries TRBV30 and TRBJ2-2; D uncertain. The CDR3 spells CAWSALQTRWLFF. The DNA for the CDR3 is TGTGCCTGGAGTGCCCTACAGACGCGGTGGCTGTTTTTT.